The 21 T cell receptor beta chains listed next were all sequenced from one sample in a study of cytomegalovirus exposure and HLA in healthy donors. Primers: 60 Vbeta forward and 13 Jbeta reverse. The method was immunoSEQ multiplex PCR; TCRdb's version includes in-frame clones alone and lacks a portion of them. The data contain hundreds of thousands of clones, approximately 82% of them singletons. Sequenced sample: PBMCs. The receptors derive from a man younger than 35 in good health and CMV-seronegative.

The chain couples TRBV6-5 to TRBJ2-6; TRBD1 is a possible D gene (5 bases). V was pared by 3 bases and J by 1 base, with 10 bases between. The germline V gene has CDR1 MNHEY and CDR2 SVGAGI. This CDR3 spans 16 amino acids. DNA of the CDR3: TGTGCCAGCAGTTATTCCGACAGATCTGGGGCCAACGTCCTGACTTTC. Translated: CASSYSDRSGANVLTF.

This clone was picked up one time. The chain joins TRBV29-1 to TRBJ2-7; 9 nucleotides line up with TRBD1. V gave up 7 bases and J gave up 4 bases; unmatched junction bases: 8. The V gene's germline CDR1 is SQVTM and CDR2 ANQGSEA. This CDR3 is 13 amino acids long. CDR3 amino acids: CSAEGTGWYEQYF. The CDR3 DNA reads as TGCAGCGCCGAGGGGACAGGGTGGTACGAGCAGTACTTC.

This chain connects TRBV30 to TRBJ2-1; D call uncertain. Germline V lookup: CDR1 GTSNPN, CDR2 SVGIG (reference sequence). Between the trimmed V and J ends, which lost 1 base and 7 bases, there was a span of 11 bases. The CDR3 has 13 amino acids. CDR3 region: CAWSGELLNEQFF. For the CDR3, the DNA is TGTGCCTGGAGTGGAGAACTACTAAATGAGCAGTTCTTC.

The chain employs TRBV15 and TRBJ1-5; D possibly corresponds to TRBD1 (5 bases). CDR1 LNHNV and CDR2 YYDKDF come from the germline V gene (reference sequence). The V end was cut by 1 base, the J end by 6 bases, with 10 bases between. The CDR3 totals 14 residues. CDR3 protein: CATSRVQGGQPQHF. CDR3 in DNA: TGTGCCACCAGCAGAGTGCAGGGTGGTCAGCCCCAGCATTTT.

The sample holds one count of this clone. CDR3 bases: TGCGCCAGCAGTGAGTCGGTAGCGGGAGCCCGTGAGCAGTTCTTC. Protein: CASSESVAGAREQFF. The J gene is TRBJ2-1, the V gene TRBV10-1; 9 positions agree with TRBD2. The CDR3 length is 15 residues. Germline V gives CDR1 WNHNN, CDR2 SYGVQD (reference sequence). With 0 bases clipped from V and 9 bases from J, the junction kept 6 bases outside the gene matches.

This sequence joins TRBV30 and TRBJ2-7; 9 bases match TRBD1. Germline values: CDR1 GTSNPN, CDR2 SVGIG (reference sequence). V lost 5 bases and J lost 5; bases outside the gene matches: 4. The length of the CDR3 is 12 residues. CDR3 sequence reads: CAWDRGYDEQYF. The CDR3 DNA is TGTGCCTGGGACAGGGGGTACGACGAGCAGTACTTC.

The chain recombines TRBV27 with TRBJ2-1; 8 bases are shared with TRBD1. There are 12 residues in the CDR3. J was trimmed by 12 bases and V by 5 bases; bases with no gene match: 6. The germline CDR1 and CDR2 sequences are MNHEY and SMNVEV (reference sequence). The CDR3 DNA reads TGTGCCAGCAGTCCGATAGGACAGGGGCAGTTCTTC. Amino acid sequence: CASSPIGQGQFF.

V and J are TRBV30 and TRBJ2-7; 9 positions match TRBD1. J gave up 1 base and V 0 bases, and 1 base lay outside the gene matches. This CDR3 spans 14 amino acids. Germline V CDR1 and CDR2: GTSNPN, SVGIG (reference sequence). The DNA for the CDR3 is TGTGCCTGGAGTGTAGGGACAGGGTCCTACGAGCAGTACTTC. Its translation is CAWSVGTGSYEQYF.

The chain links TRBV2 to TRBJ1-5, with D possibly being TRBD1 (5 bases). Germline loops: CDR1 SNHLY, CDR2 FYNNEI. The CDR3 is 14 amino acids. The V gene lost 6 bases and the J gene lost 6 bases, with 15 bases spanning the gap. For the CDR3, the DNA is TGTGCCAGCAGGGGGCCCGGTATTAGTCAGCCCCAGCATTTT. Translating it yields CASRGPGISQPQHF.

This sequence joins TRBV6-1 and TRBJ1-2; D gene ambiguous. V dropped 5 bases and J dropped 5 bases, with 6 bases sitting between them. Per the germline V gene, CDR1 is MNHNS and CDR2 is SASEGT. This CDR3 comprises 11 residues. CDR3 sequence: CASSYGYGYTF. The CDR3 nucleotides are TGTGCCAGCAGTTACGGGTATGGCTACACCTTC.

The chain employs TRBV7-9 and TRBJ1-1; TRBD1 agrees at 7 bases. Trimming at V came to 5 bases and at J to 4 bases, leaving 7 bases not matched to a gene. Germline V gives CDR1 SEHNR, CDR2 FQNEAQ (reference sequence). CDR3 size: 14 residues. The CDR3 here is CASSGTGVGTEAFF. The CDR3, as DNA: TGTGCCAGCAGCGGAACAGGGGTCGGCACTGAAGCTTTCTTT.

The CDR3 here is CASRDREGNQPQHF. The CDR3 DNA reads TGTGCCAGCAGGGACAGGGAGGGCAATCAGCCCCAGCATTTT. The chain combines TRBV2 with TRBJ1-5, with 8 bases that match TRBD1. Trimming at V came to 6 bases and at J to 2 bases, leaving 3 bases not matched to a gene. This CDR3 has 14 amino acids. Per the germline V gene, CDR1 is SNHLY and CDR2 is FYNNEI.

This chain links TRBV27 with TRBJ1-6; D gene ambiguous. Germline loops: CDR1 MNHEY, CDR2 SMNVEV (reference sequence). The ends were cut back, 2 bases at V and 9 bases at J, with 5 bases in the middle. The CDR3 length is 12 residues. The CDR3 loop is CASSLNGSPLHF. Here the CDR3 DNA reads TGTGCCAGCAGTTTAAACGGTTCACCCCTCCACTTT.

DNA of the CDR3: TGTGCCAGCAGTCCGGGACTCCCCCAAGAGACCCAGTACTTC. It specifies CASSPGLPQETQYF. V is TRBV28 and J is TRBJ2-5, with a weak D call TRBD2 (6 bases). The CDR3 runs to 14 residues. In germline, CDR1 is MDHEN, CDR2 SYDVKM. V was pared by 5 bases and J by 1 base, with 11 bases between.

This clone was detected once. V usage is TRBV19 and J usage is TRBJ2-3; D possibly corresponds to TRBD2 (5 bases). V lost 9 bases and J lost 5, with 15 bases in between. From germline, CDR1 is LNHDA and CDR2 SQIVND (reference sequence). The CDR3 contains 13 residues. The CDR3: CASKTGMQDTQYF. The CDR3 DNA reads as TGTGCCAGCAAAACGGGGATGCAAGATACGCAGTATTTT.

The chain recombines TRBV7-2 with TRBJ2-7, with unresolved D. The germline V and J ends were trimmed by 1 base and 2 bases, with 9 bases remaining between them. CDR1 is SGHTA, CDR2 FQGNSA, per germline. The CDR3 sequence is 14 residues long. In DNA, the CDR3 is TGTGCCAGCAGCTTAGGTTCAGGCCCCTACGAGCAGTACTTC. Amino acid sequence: CASSLGSGPYEQYF.

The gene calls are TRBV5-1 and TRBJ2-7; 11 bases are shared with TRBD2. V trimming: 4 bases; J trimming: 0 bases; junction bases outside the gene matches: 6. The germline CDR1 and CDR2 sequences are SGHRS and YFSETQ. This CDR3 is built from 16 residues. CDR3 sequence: CASSPGTSGYSYEQYF. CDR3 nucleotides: TGCGCCAGCAGCCCTGGGACTAGCGGTTACTCCTACGAGCAGTACTTC.

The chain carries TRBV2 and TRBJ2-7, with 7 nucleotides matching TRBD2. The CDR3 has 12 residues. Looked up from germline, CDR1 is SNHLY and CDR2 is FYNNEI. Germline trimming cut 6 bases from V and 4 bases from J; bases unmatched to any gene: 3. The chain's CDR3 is CASSGDYYEQYF. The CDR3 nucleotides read TGTGCCAGCAGCGGGGACTATTACGAGCAGTACTTC.

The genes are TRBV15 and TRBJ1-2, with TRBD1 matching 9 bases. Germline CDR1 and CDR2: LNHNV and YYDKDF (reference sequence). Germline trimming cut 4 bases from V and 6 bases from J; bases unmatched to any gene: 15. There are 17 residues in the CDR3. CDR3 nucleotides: TGTGCCACCAGCACCTTGACCGGACAGGGGAGAAGAGATGGCTACACCTTC. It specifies CATSTLTGQGRRDGYTF. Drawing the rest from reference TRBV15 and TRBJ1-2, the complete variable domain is DAMVIQNPRYQVTQFGKPVTLSCSQTLNHNVMYWYQQKSSQAPKLLFHYYDKDFNNEADTPDNFQSRRPNTSFCFLDIRSPGLGDTAMYLCATSTLTGQGRRDGYTFGSGTRLTVV.

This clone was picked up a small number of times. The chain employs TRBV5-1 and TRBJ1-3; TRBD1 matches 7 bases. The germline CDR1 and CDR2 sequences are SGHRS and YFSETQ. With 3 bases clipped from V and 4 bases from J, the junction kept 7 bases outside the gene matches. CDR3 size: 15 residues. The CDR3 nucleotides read TGCGCCAGCAGCTACACAGGGGTACGGGGAAACACCATATATTTT. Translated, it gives CASSYTGVRGNTIYF.

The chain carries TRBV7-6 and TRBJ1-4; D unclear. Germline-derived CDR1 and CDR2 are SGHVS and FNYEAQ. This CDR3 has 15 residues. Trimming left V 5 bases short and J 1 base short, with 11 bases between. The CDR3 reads CASSLNPGTNEKLFF. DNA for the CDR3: TGTGCCAGCAGCCTGAACCCCGGAACTAATGAAAAACTGTTTTTT.